This TCR beta chain was sequenced for a study of identical twins. cDNA carried unique molecular identifiers, and a universal primer site was added by template switching. Via MiXCR, TCRdb re-called the 5' RACE reads, giving one row per CDR3 protein. The sample has hundreds of thousands of distinct CDR3 sequences; less than 10% are singletons. Between the trimmed V and J ends, which lost 2 bases and 4 bases, there was a span of 6 bases. The germline gives CDR1 SGHVS, CDR2 FQNEAQ. This CDR3 spans 13 amino acids. This clonotype was counted ten times or more. Its antigen is not known. Regarding the study as a whole: Modelling underestimated the level of out-of-frame TCR alpha sharing observed in monozygotic twins.

These data were also reused for a study on yellow fever vaccine responses in identical twins.

The J gene is TRBJ1-5, the V gene TRBV7-8; no clear D gene. The sequence was collected from a woman aged 18-30 years in good health. Sequencing used PBMCs. The DNA of the CDR3 is TGTGCCAGCAGCTTATTGGAAAATCAGCCCCAGCATTTT. It yields the protein CASSLLENQPQHF.